Each of the 20 T cell receptor beta chains below was sequenced from the same sample in a study of cytomegalovirus exposure and HLA in healthy donors. PCR amplification relied on 60 Vbeta primers (plus 13 Jbeta primers). The data were produced by immunoSEQ multiplex PCR, yet TCRdb's version contains in-frame clones alone and is incomplete. The data hold more than 90,000 clones, with 70% to 85% observed a single time. Material: PBMCs. Source of these receptors: a man aged 45-65 years in good health and CMV-seropositive.

The V and J genes are TRBV11-2 and TRBJ2-5; D is possibly TRBD1 (5 bases). Germline CDR1 SGHAT, CDR2 FQNNGV. This CDR3 is built from 14 residues. V was clipped by 5 bases and J by 1 base, with 11 bases between them. CDR3 nucleotides: TGTGCCAGCAGCGGTGACAGATTCCAAGAGACCCAGTACTTC. Protein: CASSGDRFQETQYF.

This clone has more than one count but fewer than ten. This chain connects TRBV30 to TRBJ2-3; D gene uncertain. Germline assignment: CDR1 GTSNPN and CDR2 SVGIG (reference sequence). CDR3 size: 15 residues. Deletions cut 0 bases from V and 1 base from J, with 11 bases between. CDR3 protein: CAWSVRRVGTDTQYF. CDR3 nucleotide sequence: TGTGCCTGGAGTGTACGACGGGTTGGCACAGATACGCAGTATTTT.

This clone has only a few counts. The V and J genes are TRBV7-6 and TRBJ2-7, with TRBD2 matching over 8 bases. With V trimmed by 1 base and J by 0 bases, 5 bases remained unmatched. CDR3 size: 16 residues. Germline assignment: CDR1 SGHVS and CDR2 FNYEAQ. CDR3: CASSLGGSGVSYEQYF. In DNA form, the CDR3 reads TGTGCCAGCAGCTTAGGAGGTAGCGGGGTCTCCTACGAGCAGTACTTC.

The chain recombines TRBV27 with TRBJ1-1, with D hard to call. CDR3 length equals 15 residues. The V end lost 6 bases, the J end lost 6 bases, and 20 bases lay between the germline ends. Germline lookup yields CDR1 MNHEY and CDR2 SMNVEV (reference sequence). The CDR3 sequence: CASSPRGQVISEAFF. The CDR3 DNA follows: TGTGCCAGCAGCCCCAGAGGGCAGGTTATTTCTGAAGCTTTCTTT.

This clone has a handful of counts. The chain recombines TRBV19 with TRBJ2-2; D gene ambiguous. The CDR3 loop spans 13 amino acids. V was shortened by 6 bases and J by 1 base, with 6 bases between the two germline ends. Per germline, CDR1 LNHDA and CDR2 SQIVND (reference sequence). This CDR3 is CASSSLNTGELFF. CDR3 coding DNA: TGTGCCAGTAGCTCCTTGAACACCGGGGAGCTGTTTTTT. The whole variable domain, filled in from reference TRBV19 and TRBJ2-2, reads DGGITQSPKYLFRKEGQNVTLSCEQNLNHDAMYWYRQDPGQGLRLIYYSQIVNDFQKGDIAEGYSVSREKKESFPLTVTSAQKNPTAFYLCASSSLNTGELFFGEGSRLTVL.

This clone was recorded a few times. The chain is built from TRBV6-5 and TRBJ1-1; TRBD1 agrees at 8 bases. Trimming cost V 2 bases and J 6 bases; bases outside gene matches: 5. CDR1 and CDR2 from the germline V gene are MNHEY and SVGAGI. This CDR3 spans 14 amino acids. CDR3 loop: CASSYGQGAAEAFF. In DNA, the CDR3 is TGTGCCAGCAGTTACGGGCAGGGGGCTGCTGAAGCTTTCTTT.

The chain is built from TRBV11-2 and TRBJ1-6; D is unclear. The CDR3 spans 13 residues. Germline V CDR1 and CDR2: SGHAT, FQNNGV. Trimming stripped 0 bases from V and 8 bases from J, with 5 bases between. For the CDR3, the DNA is TGTGCCAGCAGCTTAGATTCATATTCACCCCTCCACTTT. Amino acids: CASSLDSYSPLHF. The full variable domain, rest sourced from reference TRBV11-2 and TRBJ1-6, is EAGVAQSPRYKIIEKRQSVAFWCNPISGHATLYWYQQILGQGPKLLIQFQNNGVVDDSQLPKDRFSAERLKGVDSTLKIQPAKLEDSAVYLCASSLDSYSPLHFGNGTRLTVT.

This rearrangement joins TRBV5-1 to TRBJ2-7; the D is unclear. Germline V gene data show CDR1 as SGHRS and CDR2 as YFSETQ. V lost 2 bases to trimming and J lost 6 bases, with 6 bases between them. The CDR3 contains 11 residues. The CDR3 sequence is CASSLNSEQYF. CDR3 nucleotides: TGCGCCAGCAGCTTAAACAGCGAGCAGTACTTC.

The chain joins TRBV7-6 to TRBJ2-7, with D perhaps matching TRBD1 (5 bases). Trimming removed 0 bases from V and 6 bases from J, with 12 bases in between. This CDR3 comprises 14 residues. Per the germline V gene, CDR1 is SGHVS and CDR2 is FNYEAQ. Written as DNA, the CDR3 is TGTGCCAGCAGCTTAGCCCCACAGGATAGCGAGCAGTACTTC. It yields the protein CASSLAPQDSEQYF.

V gene TRBV27 combines with J gene TRBJ1-1; 9 bases are a match to TRBD1. CDR1 and CDR2 (germline): MNHEY, SMNVEV (reference sequence). Trimming cost V 9 bases and J 0 bases; bases outside gene matches: 11. The length of the CDR3 is 16 residues. The CDR3 here is CARRFGTGNMNTEAFF. CDR3 DNA: TGTGCCAGGAGATTCGGGACAGGGAACATGAACACTGAAGCTTTCTTT.

The J gene is TRBJ1-3, the V gene TRBV18; possible D gene TRBD1, 5 bases. Germline V gives CDR1 KGHSH, CDR2 LQKENI. V was cut by 2 bases and J by 0 bases, with 11 bases left in between. This CDR3 region has 16 residues. This CDR3 is CASSPDLGGSGNTIYF. CDR3 nucleotides: TGTGCCAGCTCACCAGACCTCGGGGGCTCTGGAAACACCATATATTTT.

This chain uses TRBV5-4 with TRBJ2-3, with 7 positions matching TRBD1. Germline assignment: CDR1 SGHNT and CDR2 YYREEE (reference sequence). After removal of 0 bases from V and 1 base from J, the junction contained 5 bases not matched to a gene. The CDR3 is 16 amino acids. CDR3 protein: CASSLADRERTDTQYF. The CDR3 DNA follows: TGTGCCAGCAGCTTGGCAGACAGGGAACGCACAGATACGCAGTATTTT.

The chain recombines TRBV6-1 with TRBJ1-3; 12 nucleotides match TRBD1. Germline assignment: CDR1 MNHNS and CDR2 SASEGT. This CDR3 region has 18 residues. With V trimmed by 3 bases and J by 4 bases, 10 bases remained unmatched. The chain's CDR3 is CASSDRDRGRARGNTIYF. The CDR3 region has the DNA TGTGCCAGCAGTGACCGGGACAGGGGGCGGGCAAGGGGAAACACCATATATTTT.

About this clone: Other DNA sequences of this sample code for an identical CDR3. This chain joins TRBV5-1 and TRBJ1-1, with D perhaps matching TRBD1 (5 bases). The CDR3 loop spans 14 amino acids. CDR1 SGHRS and CDR2 YFSETQ come from the germline V gene. V was shortened by 0 bases and J by 1 base, with 7 bases between the two germline ends. This CDR3 is CASSLGGQNTEAFF. The DNA of the CDR3 is TGCGCCAGCAGCTTGGGGGGCCAGAACACTGAAGCTTTCTTT. The entire variable domain, with the rest obtained from reference TRBV5-1 and TRBJ1-1, is as follows: KAGVTQTPRYLIKTRGQQVTLSCSPISGHRSVSWYQQTPGQGLQFLFEYFSETQRNKGNFPGRFSGRQFSNSRSEMNVSTLELGDSALYLCASSLGGQNTEAFFGQGTRLTVV.

This chain uses TRBV7-2 with TRBJ2-7; 8 positions agree with TRBD1. The length of the CDR3 is 17 residues. Germline lookup yields CDR1 SGHTA and CDR2 FQGNSA. Trimming took 1 base from V and 6 from J; bases not matched to a gene: 14. The CDR3 region has the DNA TGTGCCAGCAGCTTAGGTCTCAGCCCGCTGACAGGGGCCGAGCAGTACTTC. Protein: CASSLGLSPLTGAEQYF.

As for this clone: The sample carries other DNA sequences with the same CDR3. The chain employs TRBV7-3 and TRBJ1-6; tentatively, D is TRBD1 (5 bases). The V end lost 5 bases, the J end lost 7 bases, and 12 bases lay between the germline ends. This CDR3 has 14 residues. The germline gives CDR1 SGHTA, CDR2 FQGTGA. Here the CDR3 reads CASSPGGANSPLHF. The CDR3 DNA reads as TGTGCCAGCAGCCCCGGGGGAGCGAATTCACCCCTCCACTTT.

This rearrangement joins TRBV7-9 to TRBJ1-5, with a tentative D call TRBD1 (5 bases). CDR3 length equals 14 residues. From germline, CDR1 is SEHNR and CDR2 FQNEAQ (reference sequence). Trimming removed 5 bases from V and 4 bases from J, with 12 bases in between. CDR3 bases: TGTGCCAGCAGCCCCAGTGGGGGGAATCAGCCCCAGCATTTT. It encodes CASSPSGGNQPQHF. Drawing the rest from reference TRBV7-9 and TRBJ1-5, the complete variable domain is DTGVSQNPRHKITKRGQNVTFRCDPISEHNRLYWYRQTLGQGPEFLTYFQNEAQLEKSRLLSDRFSAERPKGSFSTLEIQRTEQGDSAMYLCASSPSGGNQPQHFGDGTRLSIL.

This chain joins TRBV6-1 and TRBJ1-1; no clear D gene. V lost 3 bases, J lost 4 bases, and 12 bases lay in between. This CDR3 has 14 residues. Per germline, CDR1 MNHNS and CDR2 SASEGT. Here the CDR3 reads CASSETGGPTEAFF. CDR3 DNA sequence: TGTGCCAGCAGTGAGACGGGTGGCCCCACTGAAGCTTTCTTT.

This chain connects TRBV7-2 to TRBJ2-1; 11 bases are a match to TRBD2. This CDR3 has 15 amino acids. Germline lookup yields CDR1 SGHTA and CDR2 FQGNSA. Unmatched junction bases numbered 7, after V lost 5 bases and J lost 7 bases. CDR3 residues: CASSPTSGRGNEQFF. DNA for the CDR3: TGTGCCAGCAGCCCAACTAGCGGGAGAGGGAATGAGCAGTTCTTC. Full variable domain (remainder filled in from reference TRBV7-2 and TRBJ2-1): GAGVSQSPSNKVTEKGKDVELRCDPISGHTALYWYRQSLGQGLEFLIYFQGNSAPDKSGLPSDRFSAERTGGSVSTLTIQRTQQEDSAVYLCASSPTSGRGNEQFFGPGTRLTVL.

This sequence joins TRBV6-5 and TRBJ2-5; possible D gene TRBD2, 6 bases. Germline-derived CDR1 and CDR2 are MNHEY and SVGAGI. Between the trimmed V and J ends, which lost 7 bases and 4 bases, there was a span of 16 bases. The CDR3 covers 14 residues. The CDR3 is CASTLSGGSETQYF. The CDR3 DNA is TGTGCCAGCACCTTAAGTGGGGGGTCAGAGACCCAGTACTTC.